These T cell receptor beta chains were read from a single sample in a study of monozygotic twins with inflammatory bowel disease. With the 5' RACE reads reprocessed, TCRdb shows one record per CDR3 protein and no DNA. The sample table includes some 150,000 distinct CDR3 sequences. The sample was blood. These receptors were collected from a human donor with ulcerative colitis or Crohn's disease, or a healthy co-twin of an affected twin (not recorded which). The CDR3 runs from the conserved cysteine through the conserved F or W.

v_gene	j_gene	CDR3aa
TRBV12-3/TRBV12-4	TRBJ2-3	CASTDGGLGVGPDTQYF
TRBV7-2	TRBJ1-1	CVSSPDRNTEAFF
TRBV11-1	TRBJ2-2	CASSILVPAGAWDGELFF
TRBV24-1	TRBJ2-1	CATSPGNEQFF
TRBV5-5	TRBJ2-1	CASSLVPGRYNEQFF
TRBV20-1	TRBJ1-2	CSARDNSQDFYGYTF
TRBV14	TRBJ2-3	CASSQGYPANWADTQYF
TRBV4-2	TRBJ2-7	CASSRSQEGPYEQYF
TRBV20-1	TRBJ2-5	CSARGNQETQYF
TRBV28	TRBJ1-5	CASSYPSTGRVNQPQHF
TRBV19	TRBJ2-7	CASSIGLYYEQYF
TRBV5-8	TRBJ2-6	CASSLEPGANVLTF
TRBV6-1	TRBJ1-1	CASSPRPGVGTEAFF
TRBV28	TRBJ2-3	CASGLERGSTDTQYF
TRBV7-2	TRBJ2-5	CASSPRTGTQETQYF
TRBV4-2	TRBJ2-1	CASSQDRSGRHYNEQFF
TRBV7-3	TRBJ1-3	CASSETGLSGNTMYF
TRBV12-3/TRBV12-4	TRBJ1-1	CASSSIGRQTNTEAFF
TRBV28	TRBJ2-5	CASSPGQKETQYF
TRBV6-1	TRBJ1-2	CASSGYTGGASYGYTF
TRBV7-9	TRBJ2-3	CASSLAWTGGTDTQYF
TRBV12-3/TRBV12-4	TRBJ2-7	CASSLALAGPYEQYF
TRBV20-1	TRBJ2-1	CSANSGTTSHEQFF
TRBV7-8	TRBJ2-7	CASSSLRTGHSYEQYF
TRBV15	TRBJ2-2	CATSRGAAGGELFF
TRBV9	TRBJ1-6	CASSAGGTGVSPLHF
TRBV3-1	TRBJ2-5	CASSPGSQETQYF
TRBV4-1	TRBJ2-1	CASSVPGTSVNNEQFF
TRBV20-1	TRBJ2-3	CSARGGRGLTDTQYF
TRBV2	TRBJ2-5	CASTQNGGLAGQETQYF
TRBV11-2	TRBJ1-2	CASSLVSGNYGYTF
TRBV7-9	TRBJ2-7	CASSLVAGDSYEQYF
TRBV5-1	TRBJ2-3	CASSSGRSTDTQYF
TRBV20-1	TRBJ1-6	CSARDGWGARSPLHF
TRBV5-1	TRBJ2-2	CASRAAANTGELFF
TRBV28	TRBJ1-5	CASSEATQPQHF
TRBV6-1	TRBJ1-2	CASSPPGGQGAAGTF
TRBV12-3/TRBV12-4	TRBJ2-3	CASTWGGSTDTQYF
TRBV10-3	TRBJ2-1	CAISERQGGLFF
TRBV6-2/TRBV6-3	TRBJ1-1	CASSYGDYTEAFF
TRBV20-1	TRBJ1-1	CSPVGPNTEAFF
TRBV7-2	TRBJ2-7	CASSQWTGFSEQYF
TRBV5-6	TRBJ1-5	CASSLGGAPAGNQPQHF
TRBV11-2	TRBJ2-1	CASSFTSGTHNEQFF
TRBV3-1	TRBJ2-7	CASSQDYASGSYEQYF
TRBV12-3/TRBV12-4	TRBJ2-1	CASSLSARISYNEQFF
TRBV5-1	TRBJ2-2	CASSLETVNTGELFF
TRBV6-5	TRBJ2-2	CASSYLGKLFF
TRBV29-1	TRBJ2-1	CSVEDEQGYNEQFF
TRBV27	TRBJ1-2	CASRTPRDRDYGYTF
TRBV6-2/TRBV6-3	TRBJ2-6	CASSPPRGWSGANVLTF
TRBV5-1	TRBJ1-3	CASSSTTASAGNTIYF
TRBV6-1	TRBJ1-1	CASTKTGGDTEAFF
TRBV30	TRBJ2-7	CAWSRGVSSYEQYF
TRBV15	TRBJ1-2	CATSHDRNANYGYTF